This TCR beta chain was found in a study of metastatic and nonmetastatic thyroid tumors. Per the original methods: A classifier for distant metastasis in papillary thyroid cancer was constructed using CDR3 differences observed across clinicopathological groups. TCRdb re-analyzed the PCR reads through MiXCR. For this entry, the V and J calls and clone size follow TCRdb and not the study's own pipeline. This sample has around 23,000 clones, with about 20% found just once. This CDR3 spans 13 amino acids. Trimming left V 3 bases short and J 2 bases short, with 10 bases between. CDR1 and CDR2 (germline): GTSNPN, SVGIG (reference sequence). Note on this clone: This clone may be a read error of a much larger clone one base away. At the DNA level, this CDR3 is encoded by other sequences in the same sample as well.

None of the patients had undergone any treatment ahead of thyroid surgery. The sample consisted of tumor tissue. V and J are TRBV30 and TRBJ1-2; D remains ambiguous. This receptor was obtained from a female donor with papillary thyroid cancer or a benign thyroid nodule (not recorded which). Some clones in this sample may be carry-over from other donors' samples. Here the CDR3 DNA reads TGTGCCTGGAGGGGAAGGTTCAACTATGGCTACACCTTC. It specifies CAWRGRFNYGYTF.